The present T cell receptor (beta chain) was sequenced within a study of shared clonotypes between healthy human individuals. Sequenced by immunoSEQ multiplex PCR; TCRdb stores in-frame clones only, minus some. This sample carries about 2,200,000 clones, about 93% of them seen once, and the ten largest clones take 1.5% to 2%. As defined, naive CD8 cells were CD45RO-negative and positively selected for CCR7, with terminally differentiated effector memory CD45RA+ cells excluded. The CDR3 covers 16 residues. The V gene's germline CDR1 is SQVTM and CDR2 ANQGSEA. Trimming at V came to 7 bases and at J to 4 bases, leaving 16 bases not matched to a gene.

This TCR derives from a young man in good health. Some clones in this sample may be carry-over from other donors' samples. What was sequenced was naive CD8+ T cells from PBMCs. This chain uses TRBV29-1 with TRBJ2-1; 7 bases align to TRBD2. The CDR3 reads CSAFRRAGLPYNEQFF. The CDR3 bases are TGCAGCGCCTTTCGGAGAGCGGGACTACCGTACAATGAGCAGTTCTTC.